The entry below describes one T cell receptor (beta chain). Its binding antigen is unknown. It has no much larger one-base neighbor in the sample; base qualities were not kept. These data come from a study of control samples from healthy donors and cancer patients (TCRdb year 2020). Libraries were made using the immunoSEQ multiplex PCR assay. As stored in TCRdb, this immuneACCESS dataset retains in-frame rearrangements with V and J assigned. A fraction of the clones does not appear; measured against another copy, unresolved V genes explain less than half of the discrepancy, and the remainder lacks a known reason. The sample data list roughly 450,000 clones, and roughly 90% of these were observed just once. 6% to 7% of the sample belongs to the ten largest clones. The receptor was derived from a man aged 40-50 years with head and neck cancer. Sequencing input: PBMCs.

The bases read TGCGCCAGCAGGGAATTGGACAGGTCTAAGCAGTACTTC. It is translated as CASRELDRSKQYF. The chain employs TRBV5-1 and TRBJ2-7; the central 7 bases match TRBD1. Relative to germline, V is missing 5 bases and J is missing 8 bases, with 10 bases of the junction outside any gene match. CDR1 and CDR2 (SGHRS, YFSETQ) derive from the germline V gene. Including the terminal cysteine and phenylalanine, the CDR3 comprises 13 residues. Only CDR3 DNA is held: 39 bases, read in frame from base 1.